The clone carrying this TCR beta chain has a single count. Its antigen remains unknown. Sequencing was performed with immunoSEQ multiplex PCR; in TCRdb, only in-frame clones are kept and a portion is missing. The repertoire includes about 32,000 clones, around 80% of them detected once, and approximately 24% sits in the top ten. The time point: week 11, during vaccination. With topical imiquimod, each dose of the vaccine consisted of 300 ug of mutant IDH1 20-mer peptide. This record comes from a study of a mutant IDH1 vaccine in newly diagnosed glioma. Study-wide results and limits: Shifts in the top peripheral T cell clonotypes seemed unrelated to pseudoprogression.

Germline lookup yields CDR1 MNHEY and CDR2 SMNVEV (reference sequence). The CDR3 sequence is 13 residues long. Trimming stripped 2 bases from V and 2 bases from J, with 6 bases between. This chain links TRBV27 with TRBJ1-2; no clear D. This material consisted of PBMCs, taken from a glioma patient whose treatment included an IDH1 peptide vaccine. This sequence was found in a man aged 25-40 years with glioma. In DNA, the CDR3 is TGTGCCAGCAGTTTAAGGCGCAACTATGGCTACACCTTC. It translates to CASSLRRNYGYTF.